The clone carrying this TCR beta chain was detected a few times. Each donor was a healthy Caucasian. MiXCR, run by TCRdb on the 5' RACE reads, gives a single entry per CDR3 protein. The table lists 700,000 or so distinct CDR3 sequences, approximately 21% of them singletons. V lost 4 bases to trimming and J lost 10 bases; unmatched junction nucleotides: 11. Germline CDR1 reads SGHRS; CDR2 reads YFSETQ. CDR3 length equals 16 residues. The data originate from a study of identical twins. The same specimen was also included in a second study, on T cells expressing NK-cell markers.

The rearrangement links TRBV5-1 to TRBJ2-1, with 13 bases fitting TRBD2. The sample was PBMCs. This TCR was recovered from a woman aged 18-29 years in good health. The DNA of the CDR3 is TGCGCCAGCAGCCCCGGGACTAGCGGGACGTCAGGCGAGCAGTTCTTC. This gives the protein CASSPGTSGTSGEQFF.